This T cell receptor (beta chain) originates from a study of shared clonotypes between healthy human individuals. Using immunoSEQ multiplex PCR, the repertoire was profiled, and TCRdb retains in-frame clones only, with some absent. Counted here are around 340,000 clones, around four fifths occurring once; the ten biggest clones make up roughly a tenth. As for this clone: The antigen is not known.

The CD4+ fraction was divided into a CD45RA+ naive subset and a CD45RA-negative memory subset. General study findings and limits: Memory subsets generally showed smaller estimated richness than naive subsets did.

Germline V lookup: CDR1 MDHEN, CDR2 SYDVKM. This CDR3 contains 15 residues. Trimming at V came to 5 bases and at J to 5 bases, leaving 12 bases not matched to a gene. The sample consisted of memory CD4+ T cells sorted from blood. Noted subset: CD45RA-negative fraction. This TCR was recovered from a man aged 30 to 39 in good health. The genes are TRBV28 and TRBJ2-7, with 7 bases that match TRBD2. CDR3 residues: CASSMSAGAIDEQYF. Here the CDR3 DNA reads TGTGCCAGCAGTATGTCTGCGGGAGCTATCGACGAGCAGTACTTC.